The clone carrying this TCR beta chain was counted a few times. The source of the sample is a study of identical twins. TCRdb re-derived calls from the 5' RACE reads in MiXCR, one entry per CDR3 protein. Altogether roughly 690,000 distinct CDR3 sequences are present, around 20% being singletons, with the ten largest covering roughly 4%. Trimming at V came to 3 bases and at J to 3 bases, leaving 10 bases not matched to a gene. The CDR3 has 16 amino acids. Germline V gene data show CDR1 as LGHNT and CDR2 as FRNRAP. The sample was also reused in another study, on T cells expressing NK-cell markers.

This chain joins TRBV12-5 and TRBJ1-1; 7 nucleotides agree with TRBD1. Material for sequencing was PBMCs. The sequence derives from a woman between 18 and 30 years old in good health. CDR3 protein: CASGLTDRVVDTEAFF. The CDR3 bases are TGTGCTAGTGGTTTAACCGACAGGGTGGTCGACACTGAAGCTTTCTTT.